This T cell receptor (beta chain) is from a study of cytomegalovirus exposure and HLA in healthy donors. Study results and caveats: The likely explanation for a cluster of highly shared sequence variants was sequencing artifact. A few chains tied to CMV proved CMV antigen-specific in vitro. The study labeled around 160 TCR beta chains cytomegalovirus-associated.

The primer mix had 60 Vbeta and 13 Jbeta primers. Measured with immunoSEQ multiplex PCR; TCRdb has only the in-frame clones, and not every one. The sample lists some 180,000 clones, over 65% occurring once. Points on this clone: Its antigen is undetermined.

The CDR3 is 14 residues long. The germline gives CDR1 ENHRY, CDR2 SYGVKD. Losses at the gene ends were 9 bases for V and 0 bases for J; bases not matched to a gene: 7. The chain employs TRBV10-3 and TRBJ1-1; 7 positions match TRBD1. The clonotype was recovered from a woman in her sixties in good health and CMV-seropositive. Sequences were obtained from PBMCs. The CDR3 nucleotides read TGTGCCATACACCCGGGACAGATGAACACTGAAGCTTTCTTT. Translation gives CAIHPGQMNTEAFF.